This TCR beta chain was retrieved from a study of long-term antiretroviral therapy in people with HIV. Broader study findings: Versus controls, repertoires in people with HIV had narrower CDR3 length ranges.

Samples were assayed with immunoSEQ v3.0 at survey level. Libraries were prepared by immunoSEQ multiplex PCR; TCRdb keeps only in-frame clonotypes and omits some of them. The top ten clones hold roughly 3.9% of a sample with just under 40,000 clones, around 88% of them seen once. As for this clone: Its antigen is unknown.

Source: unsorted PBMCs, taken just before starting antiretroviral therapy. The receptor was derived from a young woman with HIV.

CDR3 in amino acids: CASSARDSVAQPQHF. CDR3 DNA sequence: TGTGCCAGCAGCGCTAGGGACAGTGTCGCTCAGCCCCAGCATTTT. The chain links TRBV9 to TRBJ1-5, with 7 bases identical to TRBD1. Germline lookup yields CDR1 SGDLS and CDR2 YYNGEE. The CDR3 has 15 amino acids. V lost 3 bases, J lost 6 bases, and 9 bases stayed unmatched.